This T cell receptor beta chain was retrieved from a study of OX40 agonist ivuxolimab in advanced cancers. It was autoimmune disease history or systemic immunosuppression that excluded patients. TCRdb keeps only in-frame clones here, not all; method: immunoSEQ multiplex PCR. This sample has roughly 50,000 clones, with roughly three quarters found just once. This clone has a single count. Germline V lookup: CDR1 MNHNS, CDR2 SASEGT. Trimming took 6 bases from V and 3 from J; bases not matched to a gene: 6. The CDR3 length is 15 residues. The material sequenced was CD4+ or CD8+ T cells sorted from blood, taken in a trial of the OX40 agonist ivuxolimab. V and J are TRBV6-1 and TRBJ2-7, with TRBD2 identical over 12 bases. The sequence derives from an adult with an advanced solid tumor such as melanoma, head and neck, liver or kidney cancer. The CDR3 sequence is CASRPGLAGLYEQYF. The DNA of the CDR3 is TGTGCCAGCAGACCTGGACTAGCGGGACTCTACGAGCAGTACTTC.